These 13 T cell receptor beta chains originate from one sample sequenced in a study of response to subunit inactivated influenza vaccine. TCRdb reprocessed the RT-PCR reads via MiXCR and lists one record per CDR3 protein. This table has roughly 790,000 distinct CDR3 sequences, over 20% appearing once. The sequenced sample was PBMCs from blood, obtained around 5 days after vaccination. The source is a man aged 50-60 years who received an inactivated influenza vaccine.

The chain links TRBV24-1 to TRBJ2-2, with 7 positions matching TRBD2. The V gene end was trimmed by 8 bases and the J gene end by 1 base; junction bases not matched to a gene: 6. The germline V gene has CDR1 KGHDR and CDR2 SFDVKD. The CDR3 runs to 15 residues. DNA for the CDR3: TGTGCCACCACACCCTCGGGAGGGAACACCGGGGAGCTGTTTTTT. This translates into CATTPSGGNTGELFF.

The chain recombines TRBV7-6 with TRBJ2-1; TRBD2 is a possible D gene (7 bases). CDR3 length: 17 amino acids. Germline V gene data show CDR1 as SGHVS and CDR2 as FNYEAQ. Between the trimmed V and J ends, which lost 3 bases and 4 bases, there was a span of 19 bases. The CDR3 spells CASSLRGEGDSYNEQFF. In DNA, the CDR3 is TGTGCCAGCAGCTTGAGGGGGGAGGGTGATTCGTACAATGAGCAGTTCTTC.

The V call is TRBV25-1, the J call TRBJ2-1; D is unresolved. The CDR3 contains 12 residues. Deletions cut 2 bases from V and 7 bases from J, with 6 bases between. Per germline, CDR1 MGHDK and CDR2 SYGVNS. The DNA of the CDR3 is TGTGCCAGCAGTGAACTAGGGAATGAGCAGTTCTTC. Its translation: CASSELGNEQFF.

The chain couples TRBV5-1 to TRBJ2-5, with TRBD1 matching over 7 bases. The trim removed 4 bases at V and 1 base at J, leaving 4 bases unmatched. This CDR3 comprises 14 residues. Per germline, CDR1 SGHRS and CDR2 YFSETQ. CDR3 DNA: TGCGCCAGCAGCCAAGGGACAGTCCAAGAGACCCAGTACTTC. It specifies CASSQGTVQETQYF.

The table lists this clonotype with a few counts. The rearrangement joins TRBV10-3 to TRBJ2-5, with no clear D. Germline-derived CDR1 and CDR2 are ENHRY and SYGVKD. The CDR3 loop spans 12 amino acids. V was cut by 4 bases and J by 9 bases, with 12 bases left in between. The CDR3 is CAISADGRAQYF. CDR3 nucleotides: TGTGCCATCAGTGCCGACGGTCGGGCCCAGTACTTC.

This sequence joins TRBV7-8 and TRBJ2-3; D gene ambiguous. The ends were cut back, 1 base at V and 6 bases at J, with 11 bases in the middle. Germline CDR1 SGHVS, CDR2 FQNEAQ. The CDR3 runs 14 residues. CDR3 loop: CASSLEWVQDTQYF. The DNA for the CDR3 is TGTGCCAGCAGCTTAGAGTGGGTCCAGGATACGCAGTATTTT.

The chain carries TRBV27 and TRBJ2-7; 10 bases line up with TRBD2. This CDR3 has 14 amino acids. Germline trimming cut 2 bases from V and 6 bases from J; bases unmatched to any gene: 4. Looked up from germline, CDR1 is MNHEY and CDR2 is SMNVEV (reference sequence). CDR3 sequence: CASSLLAGVIEQYF. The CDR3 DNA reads TGTGCCAGCAGTTTACTAGCGGGAGTTATCGAGCAGTACTTC.

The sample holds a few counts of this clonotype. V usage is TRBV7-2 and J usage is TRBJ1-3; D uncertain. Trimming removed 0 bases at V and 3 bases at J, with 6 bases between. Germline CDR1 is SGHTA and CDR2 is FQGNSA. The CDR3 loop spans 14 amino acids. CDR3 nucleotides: TGTGCCAGCAGCTTAGCGCAAATTGGAAACACCATATATTTT. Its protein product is CASSLAQIGNTIYF.

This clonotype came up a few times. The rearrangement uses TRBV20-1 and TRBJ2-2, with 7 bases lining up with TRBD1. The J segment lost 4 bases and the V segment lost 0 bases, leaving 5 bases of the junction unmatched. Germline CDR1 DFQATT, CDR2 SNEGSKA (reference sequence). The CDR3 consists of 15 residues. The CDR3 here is CSARDWRQGTGELFF. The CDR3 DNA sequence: TGCAGTGCTAGAGATTGGAGACAGGGCACCGGGGAGCTGTTTTTT.

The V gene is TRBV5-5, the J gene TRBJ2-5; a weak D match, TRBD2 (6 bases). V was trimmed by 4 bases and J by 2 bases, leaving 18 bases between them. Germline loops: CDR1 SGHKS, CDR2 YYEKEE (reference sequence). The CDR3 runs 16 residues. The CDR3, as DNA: TGTGCCAGCAGCGCGAACCCCGGGGGAAAACAAGAGACCCAGTACTTC. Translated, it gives CASSANPGGKQETQYF.

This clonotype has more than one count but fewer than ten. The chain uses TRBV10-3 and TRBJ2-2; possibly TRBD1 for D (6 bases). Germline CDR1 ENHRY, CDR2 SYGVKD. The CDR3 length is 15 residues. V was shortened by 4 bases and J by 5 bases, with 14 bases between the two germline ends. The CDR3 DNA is TGTGCCATCAGTGGTTCAGGGGTTGGGACCGGGGAGCTGTTTTTT. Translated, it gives CAISGSGVGTGELFF.

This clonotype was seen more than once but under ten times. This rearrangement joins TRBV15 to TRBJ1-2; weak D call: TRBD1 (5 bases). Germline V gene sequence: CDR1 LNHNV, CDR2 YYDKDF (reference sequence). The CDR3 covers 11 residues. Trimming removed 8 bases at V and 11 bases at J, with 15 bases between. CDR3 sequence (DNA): TGTGCCACCCAATACAGGAAGCTATACACCTTC. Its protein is CATQYRKLYTF.

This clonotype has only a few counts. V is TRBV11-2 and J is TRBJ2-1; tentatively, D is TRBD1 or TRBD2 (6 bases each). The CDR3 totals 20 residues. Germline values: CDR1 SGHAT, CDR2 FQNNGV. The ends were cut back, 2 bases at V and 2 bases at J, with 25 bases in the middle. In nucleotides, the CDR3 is TGTGCCAGCAGCTTAAAACGAGGGGGGACCCTTATCTCCCCCTACAATGAGCAGTTCTTC. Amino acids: CASSLKRGGTLISPYNEQFF.